This T cell receptor (beta chain) was sequenced in a study of T cells in Graves' hyperthyroidism and ophthalmopathy (dated by TCRdb to about 2019). Looking at the study overall: To identify distinguishing TCR V-J signatures, a discovery cohort of some 100 patients was used, comprising 40 to 45 with Graves' ophthalmopathy and approximately 57 with stable Graves' hyperthyroidism. After blood sampling, hyperthyroidism patients were treated with methimazole at a starting dose of 30 mg daily, and ophthalmopathy patients were treated with high-dose intravenous methylprednisolone. Prospective prediction of ophthalmopathy was tested in an independent validation cohort of approximately 19 hyperthyroidism patients and 17 patients who later progressed to ophthalmopathy. The 100 or so discovery patients were divided at random into training and test sets in a 7:3 ratio. The paper describes TCR Vbeta CDR3 sequencing of 120 to 150 peripheral blood samples, made up of 43 ophthalmopathy patients, some 80 hyperthyroidism patients and 17 progressor patients. In about 6 Graves' hyperthyroidism patients, the study also compared T-cell repertoires from thyroid tissue with T-cell repertoires from blood.

TCR beta CDR3 regions were amplified from RNA transcripts. For the first round of RT-PCR on the TCR CDR3, the HTBI primer set was used together with the Qiagen OneStep RT-PCR kit. Libraries were constructed in a second round of multiplex PCR, after which size selection and purification were carried out. The libraries were sequenced on an Illumina HiSeq2000 using paired-end 100 bp reads. As for the authors' bioinformatics: SOAPnuke was used to process the raw data, with reads discarded if the reads contained adapters or uncalled bases, had a mean Phred below 15, or lacked an exact constant-primer or identifier match. COPE v1.2.5 was used to merge the high-quality paired reads, and each unique nucleotide sequence was defined as a clonotype. Clonotypes were aligned to IMGT TRBV, TRBD and TRBJ reference segments using MiTCR v1.1. Analysis was restricted to V-J combinations with a frequency above 0.0001, which covered about 99% of repertoires. The TCS score was defined as F50 (clonal expansion) divided by E x V (chaos), with BLOSUM62-based TCRdist calculated between CDR3 peptides within each V-J. Welch's t-statistics and random forest reduced some 510 V-J features to fewer than 15, which were used in a naive Bayes classifier (R e1071). The similarity between thyroid and blood repertoires was quantified using the Morisita-Horn index. TCRdb reanalyzed the raw reads on its own, using fastp at Q25 for trimming and MiXCR for clone calling, and kept in-frame beta chains. Each entry is one CDR3 protein sequence, shown with its most common DNA and genes. The authors' filters were not applied to this entry. The sample table shows 550,000 to 700,000 distinct CDR3 sequences, and around 46% are seen once. 15% to 20% of the sample is taken by the ten largest.

Any patient with an uncontrolled infection, another autoimmune disease, pregnancy or lactation was excluded. Diagnoses were based on clinical symptoms, serum thyroxine and TRAb, thyroid ultrasound and orbital computed tomography. Total RNA was extracted using Trizol reagent, and RNA quality was assessed on an Agilent 2100 Bioanalyzer. Overall study results and their limits: No statistical method was used to set the sample size in advance, and investigators knew the group allocation. Most expanded thyroid clonotypes (frequency above 0.001) were also detected in blood, a finding suggesting that blood repertoires may reflect thyroid immune responses. Ophthalmopathy was separated from stable hyperthyroidism by a 13 V-J signature model, with roughly 88% sensitivity and about 81% specificity obtained in cross-validation and 80%/75% obtained in testing. In validation, the model predicted progression to ophthalmopathy with 65% to 71% sensitivity and less than 80% specificity, a median of about 6.7 months before onset.

The CDR3 sequence holds 14 residues, the cysteine and phenylalanine included. CDR3 DNA is the only sequence kept; it has 42 bases, read in frame from the first base. In the germline V gene (reference sequence), CDR1 corresponds to SEHNR and CDR2 to FQNEAQ. Concerning this clonotype itself: There is no known antigen for this receptor. The junction and the germline gene differ at one end; a read error may be behind it.

The sequencing input was peripheral blood or thyroid tissue (not recorded which). Rearrangement joined TRBV7-9 to TRBJ2-5; the D gene is not confidently resolved. This clonotype originated in an adult woman with Graves' disease, either hyperthyroidism or ophthalmopathy (not recorded which). At the DNA level, the sequence is TGCGCCAGCAGCCAAGTTGGACCAAAAGAGACCCAGTACTTC. This translates into CASSQVGPKETQYF.